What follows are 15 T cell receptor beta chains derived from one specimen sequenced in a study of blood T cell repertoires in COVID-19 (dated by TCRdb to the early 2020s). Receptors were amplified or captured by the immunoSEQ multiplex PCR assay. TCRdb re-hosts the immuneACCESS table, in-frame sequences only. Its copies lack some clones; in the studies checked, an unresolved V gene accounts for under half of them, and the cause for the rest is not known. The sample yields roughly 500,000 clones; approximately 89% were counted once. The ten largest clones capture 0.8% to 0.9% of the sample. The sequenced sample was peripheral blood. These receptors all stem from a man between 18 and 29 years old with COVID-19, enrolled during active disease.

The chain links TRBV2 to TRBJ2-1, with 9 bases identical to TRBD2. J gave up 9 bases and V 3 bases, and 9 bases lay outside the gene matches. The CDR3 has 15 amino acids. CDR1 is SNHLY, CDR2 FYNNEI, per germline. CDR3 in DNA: TGTGCCAGCAGTGATTTGGTAGCGGGGGAGACTGAGCAGTTCTTC. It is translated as CASSDLVAGETEQFF.

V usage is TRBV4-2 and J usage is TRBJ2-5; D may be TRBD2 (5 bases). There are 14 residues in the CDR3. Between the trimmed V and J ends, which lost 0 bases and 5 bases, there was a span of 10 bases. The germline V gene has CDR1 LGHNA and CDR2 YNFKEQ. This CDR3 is CASSQDGQRETQYF. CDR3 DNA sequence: TGTGCCAGCAGCCAAGATGGCCAGCGGGAGACCCAGTACTTC.

The CDR3: CASSTPGRGQETQYF. The CDR3 DNA reads TGTGCCAGCAGTACCCCGGGGAGGGGCCAAGAGACCCAGTACTTC. V usage is TRBV6-5 and J usage is TRBJ2-5; TRBD2 aligns across 7 bases. Per germline, CDR1 MNHEY and CDR2 SVGAGI. V shed 5 bases and J 1 base; nucleotides not matched to a gene: 7. The CDR3 length is 15 residues.

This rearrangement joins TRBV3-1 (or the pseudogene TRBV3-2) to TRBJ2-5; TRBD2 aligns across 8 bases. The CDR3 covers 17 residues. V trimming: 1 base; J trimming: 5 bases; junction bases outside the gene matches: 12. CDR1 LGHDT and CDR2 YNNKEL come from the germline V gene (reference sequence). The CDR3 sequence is CASSQAGTSPHSETQYF. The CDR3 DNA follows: TGTGCCAGCAGCCAAGCCGGGACTAGTCCCCATTCGGAGACCCAGTACTTC.

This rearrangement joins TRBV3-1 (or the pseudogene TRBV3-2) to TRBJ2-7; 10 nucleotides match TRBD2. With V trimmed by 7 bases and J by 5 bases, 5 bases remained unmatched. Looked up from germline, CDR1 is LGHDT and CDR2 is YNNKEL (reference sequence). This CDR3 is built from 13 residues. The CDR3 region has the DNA TGTGCCAGCACAAAGCGGGGGGGCCACGAGCAGTACTTC. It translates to CASTKRGGHEQYF.

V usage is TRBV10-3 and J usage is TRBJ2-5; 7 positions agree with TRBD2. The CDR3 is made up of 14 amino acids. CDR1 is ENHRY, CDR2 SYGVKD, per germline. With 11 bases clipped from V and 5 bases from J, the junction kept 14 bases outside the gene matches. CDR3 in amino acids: CASRAGDGGETQYF. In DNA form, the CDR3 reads TGTGCCTCCCGGGCGGGGGACGGAGGGGAGACCCAGTACTTC.

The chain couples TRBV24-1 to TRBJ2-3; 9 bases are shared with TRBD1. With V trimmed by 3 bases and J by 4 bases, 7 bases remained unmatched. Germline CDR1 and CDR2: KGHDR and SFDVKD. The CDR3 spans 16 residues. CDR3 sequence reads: CATSDPRDRVPDTQYF. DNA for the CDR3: TGTGCCACCAGTGATCCCCGGGACAGGGTCCCAGATACGCAGTATTTT.

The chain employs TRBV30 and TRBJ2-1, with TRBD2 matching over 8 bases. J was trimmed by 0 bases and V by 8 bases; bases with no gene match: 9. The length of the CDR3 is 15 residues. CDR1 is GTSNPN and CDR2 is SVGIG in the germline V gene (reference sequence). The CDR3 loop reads CAGGEGTSSYNEQFF. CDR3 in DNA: TGTGCCGGGGGAGAGGGGACTAGCTCCTACAATGAGCAGTTCTTC.

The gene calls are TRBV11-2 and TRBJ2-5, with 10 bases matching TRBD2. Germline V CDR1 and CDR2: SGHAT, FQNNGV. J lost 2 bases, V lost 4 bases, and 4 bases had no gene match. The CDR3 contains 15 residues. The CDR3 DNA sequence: TGTGCCAGCAGCTGGGGACTAGCGCCACAAGAGACCCAGTACTTC. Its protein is CASSWGLAPQETQYF.

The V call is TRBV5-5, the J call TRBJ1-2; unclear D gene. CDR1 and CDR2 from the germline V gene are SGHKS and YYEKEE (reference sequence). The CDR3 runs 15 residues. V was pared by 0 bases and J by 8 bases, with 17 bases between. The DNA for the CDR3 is TGTGCCAGCAGCTTGGACTCCGTCATAAGCGGGGGCTACACCTTC. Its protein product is CASSLDSVISGGYTF. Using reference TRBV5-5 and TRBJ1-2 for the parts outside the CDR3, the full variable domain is DAGVTQSPTHLIKTRGQQVTLRCSPISGHKSVSWYQQVLGQGPQFIFQYYEKEERGRGNFPDRFSARQFPNYSSELNVNALLLGDSALYLCASSLDSVISGGYTFGSGTRLTVV.

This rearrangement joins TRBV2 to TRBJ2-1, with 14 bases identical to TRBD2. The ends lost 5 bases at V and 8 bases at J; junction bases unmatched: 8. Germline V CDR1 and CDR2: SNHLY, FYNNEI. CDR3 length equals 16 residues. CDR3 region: CASSSRLAGGPDEQFF. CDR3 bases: TGTGCCAGCAGTTCCAGACTAGCGGGAGGGCCAGATGAGCAGTTCTTC. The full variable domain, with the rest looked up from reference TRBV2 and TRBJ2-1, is EPEVTQTPSHQVTQMGQEVILRCVPISNHLYFYWYRQILGQKVEFLVSFYNNEISEKSEIFDDQFSVERPDGSNFTLKIRSTKLEDSAMYFCASSSRLAGGPDEQFFGPGTRLTVL.

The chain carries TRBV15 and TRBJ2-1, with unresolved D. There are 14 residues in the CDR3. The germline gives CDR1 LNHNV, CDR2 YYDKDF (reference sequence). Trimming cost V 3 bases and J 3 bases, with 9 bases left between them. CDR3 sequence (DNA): TGTGCCACCAGCAGGAGTAGAGACTACAATGAGCAGTTCTTC. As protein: CATSRSRDYNEQFF.

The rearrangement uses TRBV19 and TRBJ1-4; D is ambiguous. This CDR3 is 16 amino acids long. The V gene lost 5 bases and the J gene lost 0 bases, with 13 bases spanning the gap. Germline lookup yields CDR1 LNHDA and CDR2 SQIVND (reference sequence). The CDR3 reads CASSPLHIATNEKLFF. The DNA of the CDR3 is TGTGCCAGTAGTCCTCTTCACATTGCAACTAATGAAAAACTGTTTTTT.

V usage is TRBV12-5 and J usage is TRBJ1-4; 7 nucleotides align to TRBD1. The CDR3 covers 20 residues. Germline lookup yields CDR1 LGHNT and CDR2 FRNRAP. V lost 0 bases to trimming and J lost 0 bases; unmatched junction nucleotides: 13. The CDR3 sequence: CASGLVPGWGQGATNEKLFF. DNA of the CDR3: TGTGCTAGTGGTTTGGTCCCTGGGTGGGGGCAGGGGGCAACTAATGAAAAACTGTTTTTT.

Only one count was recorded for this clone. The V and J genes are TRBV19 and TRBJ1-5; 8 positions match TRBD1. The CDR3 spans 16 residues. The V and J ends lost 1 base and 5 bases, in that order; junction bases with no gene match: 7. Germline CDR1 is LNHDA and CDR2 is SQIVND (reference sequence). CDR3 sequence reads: CASSIGGQDKYQPQHF. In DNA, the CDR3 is TGTGCCAGTAGTATAGGGGGACAGGATAAATATCAGCCCCAGCATTTT.